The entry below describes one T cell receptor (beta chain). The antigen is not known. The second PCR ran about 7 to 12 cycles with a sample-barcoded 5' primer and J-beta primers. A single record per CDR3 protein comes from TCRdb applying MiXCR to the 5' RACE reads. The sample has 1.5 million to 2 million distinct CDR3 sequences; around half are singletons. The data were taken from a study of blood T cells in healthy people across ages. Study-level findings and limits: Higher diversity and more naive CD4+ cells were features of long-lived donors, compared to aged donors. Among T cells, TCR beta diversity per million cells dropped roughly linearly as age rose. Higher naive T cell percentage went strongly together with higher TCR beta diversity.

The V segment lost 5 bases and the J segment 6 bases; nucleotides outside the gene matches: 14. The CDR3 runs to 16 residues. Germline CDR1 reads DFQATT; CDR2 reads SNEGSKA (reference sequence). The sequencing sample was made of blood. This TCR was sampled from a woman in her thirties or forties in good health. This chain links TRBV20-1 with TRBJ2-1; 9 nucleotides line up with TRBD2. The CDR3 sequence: CSAPSRAGGQINEQFF. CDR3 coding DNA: TGCAGTGCTCCCTCGCGGGCGGGGGGGCAGATCAATGAGCAGTTCTTC.